This record looks at one T cell receptor beta chain sequence and its context. Its antigen is unknown. This sample stems from a study of blood T cells in healthy people across ages. Extracted total RNA amounted to at least 5.5 micrograms for each sample. The use of a sample-barcoded 5' primer and a J-beta primer mix characterized a second PCR of 7 to 11 cycles. From the 5' RACE reads, TCRdb called clonotypes with MiXCR, one entry per CDR3 protein. The table has 1,300,000 or so distinct CDR3 sequences, approximately 63% seen once. CDR1 is SGHVS and CDR2 is FQNEAQ in the germline V gene. This CDR3 is 16 amino acids long. V was cut by 3 bases and J by 4 bases, with 18 bases left in between. Study results and caveats: Diversity figures based on one million T cells were deemed too low. Roughly linearly, TCR beta diversity per million T cells fell as age increased. Bulk PBMC profiling left naive and antigen-experienced comparisons inconclusive.

The receptor comes from a man younger than 35 in good health. The rearrangement uses TRBV7-8 and TRBJ2-5, with D perhaps TRBD1 (6 bases). The sample was blood. The CDR3 DNA reads as TGTGCCAGCAGCTTGACAGGTTCGAAGATCCTAGAGACCCAGTACTTC. Its protein is CASSLTGSKILETQYF.